Described below is a single TCR beta chain sequence and its context. Assay: immunoSEQ multiplex PCR; the TCRdb copy retains only in-frame clones and omits some. The sample lists some 70,000 clones, about 83% seen once, with about a sixth in the top ten. V lost 2 bases to trimming and J lost 6 bases; unmatched junction nucleotides: 15. CDR1 and CDR2 from the germline V gene are LGHNA and YSLEER. CDR3 length equals 18 residues. These data come from a study of control samples from healthy donors and cancer patients. The clonotype comes from a man aged 55 to 70 in good health. Material for sequencing was blood. The chain couples TRBV4-3 to TRBJ2-1, with TRBD2 matching 8 bases. CDR3 residues: CASSQSGTGRDYINEQFF. CDR3 nucleotide sequence: TGCGCCAGCAGCCAATCGGGTACCGGGAGGGATTATATCAATGAGCAGTTCTTC.